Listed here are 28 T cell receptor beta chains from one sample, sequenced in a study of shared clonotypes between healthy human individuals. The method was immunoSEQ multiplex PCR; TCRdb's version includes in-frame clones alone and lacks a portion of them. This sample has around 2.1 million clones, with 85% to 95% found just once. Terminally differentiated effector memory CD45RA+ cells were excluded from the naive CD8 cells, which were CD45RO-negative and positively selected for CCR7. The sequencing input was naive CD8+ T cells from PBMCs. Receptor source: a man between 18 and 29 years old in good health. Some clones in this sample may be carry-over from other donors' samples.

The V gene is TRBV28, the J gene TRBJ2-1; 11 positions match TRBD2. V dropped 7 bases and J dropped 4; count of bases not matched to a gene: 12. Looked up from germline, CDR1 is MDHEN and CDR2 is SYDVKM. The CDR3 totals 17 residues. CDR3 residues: CASTRTSGRTLYNEQFF. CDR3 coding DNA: TGTGCCAGCACCAGGACTAGCGGGCGAACGCTATACAATGAGCAGTTCTTC.

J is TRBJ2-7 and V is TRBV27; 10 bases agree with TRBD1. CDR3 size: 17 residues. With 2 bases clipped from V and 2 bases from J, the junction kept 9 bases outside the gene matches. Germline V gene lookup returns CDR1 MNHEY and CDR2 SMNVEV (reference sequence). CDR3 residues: CASSLQGGDRGTYEQYF. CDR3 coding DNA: TGTGCCAGCAGTTTACAGGGGGGGGACAGGGGCACCTACGAGCAGTACTTC.

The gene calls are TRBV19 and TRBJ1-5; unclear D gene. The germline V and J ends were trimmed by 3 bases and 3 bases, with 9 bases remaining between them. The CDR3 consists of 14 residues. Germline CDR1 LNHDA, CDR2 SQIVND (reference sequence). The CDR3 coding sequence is TGTGCCAGTAGTATGAACAGTCCCAATCAGCCCCAGCATTTT. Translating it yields CASSMNSPNQPQHF.

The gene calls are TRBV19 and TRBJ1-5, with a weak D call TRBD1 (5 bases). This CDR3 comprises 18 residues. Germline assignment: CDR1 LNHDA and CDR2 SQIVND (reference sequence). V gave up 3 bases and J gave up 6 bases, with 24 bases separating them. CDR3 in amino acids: CASSIKPRGIPGGQPQHF. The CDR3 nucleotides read TGTGCCAGTAGTATTAAGCCAAGGGGAATACCAGGAGGTCAGCCCCAGCATTTT.

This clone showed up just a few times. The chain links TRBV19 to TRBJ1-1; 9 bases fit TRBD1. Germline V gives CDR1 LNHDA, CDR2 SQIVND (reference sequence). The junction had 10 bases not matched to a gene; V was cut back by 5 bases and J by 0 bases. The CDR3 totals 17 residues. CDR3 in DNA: TGTGCCAGTAGTCCGCGGACAGGGGCGGGCATGAACACTGAAGCTTTCTTT. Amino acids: CASSPRTGAGMNTEAFF.

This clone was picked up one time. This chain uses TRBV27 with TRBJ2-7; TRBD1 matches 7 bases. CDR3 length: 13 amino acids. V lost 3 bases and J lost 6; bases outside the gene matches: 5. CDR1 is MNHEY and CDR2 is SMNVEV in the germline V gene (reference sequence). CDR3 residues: CASSFHGQAEQYF. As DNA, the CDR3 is TGTGCCAGCAGTTTCCATGGACAGGCCGAGCAGTACTTC.

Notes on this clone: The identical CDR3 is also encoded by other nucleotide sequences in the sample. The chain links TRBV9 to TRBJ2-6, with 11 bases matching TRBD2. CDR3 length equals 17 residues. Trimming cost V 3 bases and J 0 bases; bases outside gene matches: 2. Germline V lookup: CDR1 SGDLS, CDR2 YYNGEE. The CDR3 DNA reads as TGTGCCAGCAGCGGAACTAGCGGGAGCTCTGGGGCCAACGTCCTGACTTTC. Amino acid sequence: CASSGTSGSSGANVLTF.

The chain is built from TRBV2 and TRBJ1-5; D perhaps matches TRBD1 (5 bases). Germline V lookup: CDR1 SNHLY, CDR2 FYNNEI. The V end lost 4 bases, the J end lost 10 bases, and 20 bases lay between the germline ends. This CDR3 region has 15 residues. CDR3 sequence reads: CASSGPQNQGGPQHF. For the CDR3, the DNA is TGTGCCAGCAGTGGCCCACAAAACCAGGGAGGACCCCAGCATTTT.

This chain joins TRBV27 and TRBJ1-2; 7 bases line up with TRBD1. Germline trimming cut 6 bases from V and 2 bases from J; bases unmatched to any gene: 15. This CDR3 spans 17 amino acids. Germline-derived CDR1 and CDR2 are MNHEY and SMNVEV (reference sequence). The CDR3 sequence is CASSLRTRDSKNYGYTF. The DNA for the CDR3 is TGTGCCAGCAGCTTACGAACCAGGGACAGCAAAAACTATGGCTACACCTTC.

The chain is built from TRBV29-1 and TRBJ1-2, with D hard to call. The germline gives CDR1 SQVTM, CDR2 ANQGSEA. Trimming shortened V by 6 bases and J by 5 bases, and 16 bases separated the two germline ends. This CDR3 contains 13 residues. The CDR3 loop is CSVPRRAEYGYTF. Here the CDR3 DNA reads TGCAGCGTCCCTCGGCGGGCCGAATATGGCTACACCTTC.

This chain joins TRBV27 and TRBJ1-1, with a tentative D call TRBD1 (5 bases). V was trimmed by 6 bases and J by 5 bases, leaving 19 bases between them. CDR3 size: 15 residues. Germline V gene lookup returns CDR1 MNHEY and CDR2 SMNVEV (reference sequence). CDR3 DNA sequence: TGTGCCAGCAGCCCGCTTTCTCCGGGGGGAACTGAAGCTTTCTTT. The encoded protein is CASSPLSPGGTEAFF.

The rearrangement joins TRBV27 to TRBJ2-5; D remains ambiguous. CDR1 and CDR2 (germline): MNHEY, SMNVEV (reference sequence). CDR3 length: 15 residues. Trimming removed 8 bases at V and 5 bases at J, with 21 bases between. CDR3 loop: CASGTATGGVETQYF. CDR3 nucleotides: TGTGCCAGCGGCACCGCGACTGGCGGTGTGGAGACCCAGTACTTC.

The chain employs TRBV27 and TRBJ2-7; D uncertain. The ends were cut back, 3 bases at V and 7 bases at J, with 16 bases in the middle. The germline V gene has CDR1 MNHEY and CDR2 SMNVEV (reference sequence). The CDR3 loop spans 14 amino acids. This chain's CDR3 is CASSFGFNLGEQYF. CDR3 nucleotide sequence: TGTGCCAGCAGTTTCGGCTTCAATCTTGGGGAGCAGTACTTC.

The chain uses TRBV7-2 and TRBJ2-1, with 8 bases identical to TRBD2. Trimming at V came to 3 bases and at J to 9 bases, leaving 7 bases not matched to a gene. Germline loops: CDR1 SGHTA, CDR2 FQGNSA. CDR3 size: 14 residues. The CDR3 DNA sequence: TGTGCCAGCAGCTTCCTTCTAGCGGGCAGTGAGCAGTTCTTC. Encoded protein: CASSFLLAGSEQFF.

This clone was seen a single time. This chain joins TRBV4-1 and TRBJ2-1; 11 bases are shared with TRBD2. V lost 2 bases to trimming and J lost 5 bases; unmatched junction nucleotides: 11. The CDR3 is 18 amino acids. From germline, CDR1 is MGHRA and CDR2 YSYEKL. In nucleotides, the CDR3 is TGCGCCAGCAGCCAAATAACTTTAGCGGGAGGGCCGGACAATGAGCAGTTCTTC. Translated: CASSQITLAGGPDNEQFF.

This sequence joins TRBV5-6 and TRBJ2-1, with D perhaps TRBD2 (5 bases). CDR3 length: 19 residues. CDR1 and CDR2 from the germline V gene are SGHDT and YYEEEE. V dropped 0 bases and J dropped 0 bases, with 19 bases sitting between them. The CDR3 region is CASSLELAPISSSYNEQFF. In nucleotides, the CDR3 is TGTGCCAGCAGCTTGGAGCTAGCTCCAATCTCAAGCTCCTACAATGAGCAGTTCTTC. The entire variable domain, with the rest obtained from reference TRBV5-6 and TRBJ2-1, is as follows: DAGVTQSPTHLIKTRGQQVTLRCSPKSGHDTVSWYQQALGQGPQFIFQYYEEEERQRGNFPDRFSGHQFPNYSSELNVNALLLGDSALYLCASSLELAPISSSYNEQFFGPGTRLTVL.

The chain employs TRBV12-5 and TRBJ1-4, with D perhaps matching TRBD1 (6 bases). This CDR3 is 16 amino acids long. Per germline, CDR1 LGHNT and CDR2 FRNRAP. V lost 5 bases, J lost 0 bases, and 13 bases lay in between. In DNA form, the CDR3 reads TGTGCTAGTGGTCCCCGGACAGCTGCAACTAATGAAAAACTGTTTTTT. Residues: CASGPRTAATNEKLFF.

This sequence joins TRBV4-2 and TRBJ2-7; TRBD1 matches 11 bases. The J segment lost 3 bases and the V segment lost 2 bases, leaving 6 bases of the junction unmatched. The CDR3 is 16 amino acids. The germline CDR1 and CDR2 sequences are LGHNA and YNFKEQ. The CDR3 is CASSQLGQGGNYEQYF. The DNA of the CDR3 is TGTGCCAGCAGCCAATTGGGACAGGGGGGAAACTACGAGCAGTACTTC.

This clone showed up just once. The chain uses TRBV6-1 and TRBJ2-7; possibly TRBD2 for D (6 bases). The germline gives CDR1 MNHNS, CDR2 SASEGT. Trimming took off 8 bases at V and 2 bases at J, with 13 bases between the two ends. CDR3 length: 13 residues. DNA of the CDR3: TGTGCCAGCCGCGGGGTTTGGCCCTACGAGCAGTACTTC. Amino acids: CASRGVWPYEQYF.

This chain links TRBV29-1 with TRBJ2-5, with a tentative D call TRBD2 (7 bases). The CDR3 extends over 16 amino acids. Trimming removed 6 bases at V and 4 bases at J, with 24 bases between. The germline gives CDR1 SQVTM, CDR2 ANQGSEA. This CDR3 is CSVGGVTGGRRETQYF. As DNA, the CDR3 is TGCAGCGTGGGCGGGGTTACCGGGGGGCGAAGAGAGACCCAGTACTTC.

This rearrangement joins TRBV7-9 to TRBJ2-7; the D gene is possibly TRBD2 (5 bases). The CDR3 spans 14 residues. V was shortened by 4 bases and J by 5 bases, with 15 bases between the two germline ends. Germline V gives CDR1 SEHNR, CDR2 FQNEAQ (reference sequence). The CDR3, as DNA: TGTGCCAGCAGCTCTCCAACAGAGGGCCACGAGCAGTACTTC. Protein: CASSSPTEGHEQYF. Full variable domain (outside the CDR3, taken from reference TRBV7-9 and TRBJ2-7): DTGVSQNPRHKITKRGQNVTFRCDPISEHNRLYWYRQTLGQGPEFLTYFQNEAQLEKSRLLSDRFSAERPKGSFSTLEIQRTEQGDSAMYLCASSSPTEGHEQYFGPGTRLTVT.

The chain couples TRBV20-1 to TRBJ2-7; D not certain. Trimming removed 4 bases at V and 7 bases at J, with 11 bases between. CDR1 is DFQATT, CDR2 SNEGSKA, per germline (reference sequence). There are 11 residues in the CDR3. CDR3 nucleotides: TGCAGTGCTACCACTTCGTATGAGCAGTACTTC. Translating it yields CSATTSYEQYF.

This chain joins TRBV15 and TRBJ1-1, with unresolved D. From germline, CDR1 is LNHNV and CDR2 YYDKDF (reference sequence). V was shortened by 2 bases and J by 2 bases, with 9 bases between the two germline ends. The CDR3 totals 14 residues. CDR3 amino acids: CATSRFEGNTEAFF. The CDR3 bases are TGTGCCACCAGCAGATTCGAGGGTAACACTGAAGCTTTCTTT.

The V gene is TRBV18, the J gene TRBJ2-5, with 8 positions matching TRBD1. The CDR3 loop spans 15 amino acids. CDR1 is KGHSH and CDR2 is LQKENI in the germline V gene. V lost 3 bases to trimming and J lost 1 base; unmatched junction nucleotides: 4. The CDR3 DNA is TGTGCCAGCTCACCCCGGGACAGGAGCCAAGAGACCCAGTACTTC. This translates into CASSPRDRSQETQYF. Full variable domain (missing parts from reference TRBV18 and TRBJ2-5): NAGVMQNPRHLVRRRGQEARLRCSPMKGHSHVYWYRQLPEEGLKFMVYLQKENIIDESGMPKERFSAEFPKEGPSILRIQQVVRGDSAAYFCASSPRDRSQETQYFGPGTRLLVL.

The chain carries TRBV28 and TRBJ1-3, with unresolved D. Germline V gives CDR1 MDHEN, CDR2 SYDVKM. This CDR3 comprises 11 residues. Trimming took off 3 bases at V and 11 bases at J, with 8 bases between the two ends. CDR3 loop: CASSFSASIYF. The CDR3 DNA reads TGTGCCAGCAGTTTTAGTGCGTCCATATATTTT.

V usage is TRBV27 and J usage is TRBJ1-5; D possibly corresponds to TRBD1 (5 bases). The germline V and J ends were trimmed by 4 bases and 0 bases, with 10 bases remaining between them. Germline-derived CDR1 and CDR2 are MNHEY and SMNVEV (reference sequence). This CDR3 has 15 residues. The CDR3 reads CASSSSGGSNQPQHF. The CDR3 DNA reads TGTGCCAGCAGTTCCTCCGGGGGTAGCAATCAGCCCCAGCATTTT.

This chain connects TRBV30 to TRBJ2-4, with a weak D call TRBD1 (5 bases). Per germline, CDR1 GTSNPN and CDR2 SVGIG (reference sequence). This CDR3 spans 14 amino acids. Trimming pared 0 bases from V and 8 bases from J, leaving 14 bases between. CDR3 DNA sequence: TGTGCCTGGAGTGTAGGGGTTGGCGTGGACATTCAGTACTTC. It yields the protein CAWSVGVGVDIQYF.

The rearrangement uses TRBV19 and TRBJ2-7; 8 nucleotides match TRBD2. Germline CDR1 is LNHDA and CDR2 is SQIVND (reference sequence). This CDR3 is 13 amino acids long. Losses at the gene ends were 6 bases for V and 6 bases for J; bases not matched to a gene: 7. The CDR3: CASSTLRGGEQYF. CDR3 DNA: TGTGCCAGTAGCACCCTCCGGGGGGGCGAGCAGTACTTC.